These 13 T cell receptor beta chains originate from one sample sequenced in a study of shared clonotypes between healthy human individuals. Some clones are missing from TCRdb's copy, which holds only in-frame ones; the method was immunoSEQ multiplex PCR. The sample records around 600,000 clones, around 97% being singletons. Sample: naive CD4+ T cells sorted from blood. Regarding subset: CD45RA+ positively selected. These receptors originate from a woman aged 25 to 39 in good health.

The chain carries TRBV27 and TRBJ2-1; 12 positions agree with TRBD1. The CDR3 has 16 amino acids. Germline V CDR1 and CDR2: MNHEY, SMNVEV (reference sequence). The V gene end was trimmed by 1 base and the J gene end by 6 bases; junction bases not matched to a gene: 4. As DNA, the CDR3 is TGTGCCAGCAGTTTATGGGGACAGGGGGCGCCCAATGAGCAGTTCTTC. It translates to CASSLWGQGAPNEQFF.

This chain uses TRBV29-1 with TRBJ1-1, with D hard to call. The CDR3 spans 13 residues. V was trimmed by 6 bases and J by 1 base, leaving 12 bases between them. Germline assignment: CDR1 SQVTM and CDR2 ANQGSEA. The CDR3 DNA follows: TGCAGCGTCTTGGTGACATCGAACACTGAAGCTTTCTTT. Translated, it gives CSVLVTSNTEAFF.

CDR3 amino acids: CATQKRDSYNEQFF. The CDR3 nucleotides are TGTGCCACACAAAAGCGGGACTCCTACAATGAGCAGTTCTTC. The J gene is TRBJ2-1, the V gene TRBV6-5, with 7 bases lining up with TRBD2. With 10 bases clipped from V and 0 bases from J, the junction kept 6 bases outside the gene matches. There are 14 residues in the CDR3. CDR1 and CDR2 from the germline V gene are MNHEY and SVGAGI.

The rearrangement links TRBV19 to TRBJ2-7; TRBD2 is a possible D gene (6 bases). CDR3 length: 13 residues. The germline V and J ends were trimmed by 5 bases and 3 bases, with 11 bases remaining between them. In germline, CDR1 is LNHDA, CDR2 SQIVND (reference sequence). CDR3 in amino acids: CASSRSGSYEQYF. The CDR3 bases are TGTGCCAGTAGTCGCTCCGGGAGCTACGAGCAGTACTTC.

J is TRBJ2-7 and V is TRBV5-1; 8 bases fit TRBD1. The length of the CDR3 is 15 residues. Germline lookup yields CDR1 SGHRS and CDR2 YFSETQ. V lost 2 bases, J lost 3 bases, and 7 bases stayed unmatched. As DNA, the CDR3 is TGCGCCAGCAGCTTACCGGGACAGGAGATCTACGAGCAGTACTTC. This encodes CASSLPGQEIYEQYF.

The CDR3 nucleotides are TGTGCCAGCAGTCGGGGGGGGGACCCCTCCTACGAGCAGTACTTC. Translated, it gives CASSRGGDPSYEQYF. The chain is built from TRBV27 and TRBJ2-7; 8 positions match TRBD2. CDR3 length: 15 residues. In germline, CDR1 is MNHEY, CDR2 SMNVEV (reference sequence). With V trimmed by 5 bases and J by 0 bases, 6 bases remained unmatched.

This clone was picked up one time. The V call is TRBV4-2, the J call TRBJ2-1, with 7 bases that match TRBD2. V lost 3 bases to trimming and J lost 5 bases; unmatched junction nucleotides: 1. This CDR3 has 13 amino acids. Germline V gives CDR1 LGHNA, CDR2 YNFKEQ. CDR3 sequence: CASSQSGNNEQFF. CDR3 DNA: TGTGCCAGCAGCCAGAGCGGGAACAATGAGCAGTTCTTC.

The rearrangement links TRBV11-2 to TRBJ2-7; TRBD1 matches at 7 bases. This CDR3 has 14 amino acids. Unmatched junction bases numbered 4, after V lost 3 bases and J lost 2 bases. Per the germline V gene, CDR1 is SGHAT and CDR2 is FQNNGV. The chain's CDR3 is CASSFVQGAYEQYF. DNA for the CDR3: TGTGCCAGCAGCTTCGTTCAGGGGGCCTACGAGCAGTACTTC.

This chain joins TRBV6-5 and TRBJ2-7; 7 bases fit TRBD1. This CDR3 comprises 15 residues. Germline values: CDR1 MNHEY, CDR2 SVGAGI. J was trimmed by 6 bases and V by 2 bases; bases with no gene match: 10. DNA for the CDR3: TGTGCCAGCAGTTACCGTCCGGGACAGATATCCGAGCAGTACTTC. Translated: CASSYRPGQISEQYF.

Written as DNA, the CDR3 is TGCGCCAGCAGCCAGCTCCGGGGTCCTAGCACAGATACGCAGTATTTT. It yields the protein CASSQLRGPSTDTQYF. The V gene is TRBV4-1, the J gene TRBJ2-3, with D perhaps matching TRBD2 (5 bases). This CDR3 is built from 16 residues. The ends were cut back, 3 bases at V and 0 bases at J, with 13 bases in the middle. The germline V gene encodes CDR1 MGHRA and CDR2 YSYEKL.

The J gene is TRBJ2-1, the V gene TRBV10-3; maybe TRBD1 (6 bases). There are 15 residues in the CDR3. Germline loops: CDR1 ENHRY, CDR2 SYGVKD. The ends were cut back, 0 bases at V and 4 bases at J, with 10 bases in the middle. CDR3 region: CAISESGQLYNEQFF. DNA of the CDR3: TGTGCCATCAGTGAGTCAGGACAGCTATACAATGAGCAGTTCTTC.

The chain joins TRBV6-6 to TRBJ2-7, with 7 positions matching TRBD1. The CDR3 extends over 15 amino acids. CDR1 and CDR2 (germline): MNHNY, SVGAGI (reference sequence). Trimming took 6 bases from V and 9 from J; bases not matched to a gene: 17. The CDR3 nucleotides read TGTGCCAGCAGCACATCGGGACAGACCTTACGAGGGCAGTACTTC. This encodes CASSTSGQTLRGQYF.

The V gene is TRBV13, the J gene TRBJ2-1; TRBD1 matches 10 bases. Germline V CDR1 and CDR2: PRHDT, FYEKMQ (reference sequence). The CDR3 contains 18 residues. Trimming removed 4 bases from V and 6 bases from J; junction bases left unmatched: 15. The CDR3 DNA reads as TGTGCCAGCAGCTGGAGCGTAAGACAGGGGGCTTCAAGCAATGAGCAGTTCTTC. Its translation is CASSWSVRQGASSNEQFF.